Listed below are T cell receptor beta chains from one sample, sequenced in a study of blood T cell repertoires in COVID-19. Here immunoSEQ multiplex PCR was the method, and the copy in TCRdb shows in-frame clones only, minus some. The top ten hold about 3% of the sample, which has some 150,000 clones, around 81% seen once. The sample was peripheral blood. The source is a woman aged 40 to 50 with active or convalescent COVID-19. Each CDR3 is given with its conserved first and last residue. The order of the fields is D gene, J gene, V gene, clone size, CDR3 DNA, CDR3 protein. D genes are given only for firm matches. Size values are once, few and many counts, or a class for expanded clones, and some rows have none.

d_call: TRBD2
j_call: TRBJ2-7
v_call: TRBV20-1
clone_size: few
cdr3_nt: TGCAGTGCTAGTAGCGGGAGGACCTACGAGCAGTACTTC
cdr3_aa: CSASSGRTYEQYF

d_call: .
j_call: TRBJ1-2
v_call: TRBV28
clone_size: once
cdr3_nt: TGTGCCAGCCCGGCCCCGGGGAACTATGGCTACACCTTC
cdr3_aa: CASPAPGNYGYTF

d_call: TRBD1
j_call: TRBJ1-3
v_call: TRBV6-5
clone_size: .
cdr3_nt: TGTGCCAGCAGTTACATAGGGGGCACCGGAAACACCATATATTTT
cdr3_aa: CASSYIGGTGNTIYF

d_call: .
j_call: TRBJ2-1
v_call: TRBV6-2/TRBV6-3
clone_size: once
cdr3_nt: TGTGCCAGCAGCCCCCTATACAATGAGCAGTTCTTC
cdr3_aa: CASSPLYNEQFF

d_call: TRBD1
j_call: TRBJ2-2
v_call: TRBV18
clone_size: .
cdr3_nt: TGTGCCAGCCCGACAGGGCGAAACACCGGGGAGCTGTTTTTT
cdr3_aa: CASPTGRNTGELFF

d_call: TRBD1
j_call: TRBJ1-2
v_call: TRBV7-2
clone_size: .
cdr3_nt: TGTGCCAGCAGCTGGACAGGGGGGTACGGCTACACCTTC
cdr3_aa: CASSWTGGYGYTF

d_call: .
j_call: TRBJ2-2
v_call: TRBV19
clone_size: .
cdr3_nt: TGTGCCAGTCTTGGGGCCCCGAACACCGGGGAGCTGTTTTTT
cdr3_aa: CASLGAPNTGELFF

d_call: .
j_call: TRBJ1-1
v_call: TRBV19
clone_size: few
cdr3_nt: TGTGCCAGTAGTCGGGTGTTCATGAACACTGAAGCTTTCTTT
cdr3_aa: CASSRVFMNTEAFF

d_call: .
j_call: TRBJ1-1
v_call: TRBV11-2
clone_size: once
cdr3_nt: TGTGCCAGCAGCTCGGGGGGTGGGGGCACCCGTGAAGCTTTCTTT
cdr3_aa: CASSSGGGGTREAFF

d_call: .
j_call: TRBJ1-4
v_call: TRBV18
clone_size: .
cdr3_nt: TGTGCCAGCTCACCAGGGCAGAATGAAAAACTGTTTTTT
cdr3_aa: CASSPGQNEKLFF

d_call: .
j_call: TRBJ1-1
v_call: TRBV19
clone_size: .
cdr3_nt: TGTGCCAGTAGTACTCGGACTGGCCTCTCTGAAGCTTTCTTT
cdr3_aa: CASSTRTGLSEAFF

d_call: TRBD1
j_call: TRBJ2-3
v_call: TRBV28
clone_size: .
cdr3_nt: TGTGCCAGCAGCTCCGGGACAGGGCCTCAGTATTTT
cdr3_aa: CASSSGTGPQYF

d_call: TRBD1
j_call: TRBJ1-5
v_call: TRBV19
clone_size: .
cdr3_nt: TGTGCCAGTAGTATACGCGGGACAGGGGGGAATCAGCCCCAGCATTTT
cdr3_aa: CASSIRGTGGNQPQHF

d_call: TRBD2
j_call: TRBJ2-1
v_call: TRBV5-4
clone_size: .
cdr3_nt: TGTGCCAGCAGCTTGGCCGCGGGGGGCGCTCACAATGAGCAGTTCTTC
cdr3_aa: CASSLAAGGAHNEQFF

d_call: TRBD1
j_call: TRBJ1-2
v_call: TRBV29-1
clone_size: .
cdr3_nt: TGCAGCGCGGGACAGGGGGGGGAAAATGGCTACACCTTC
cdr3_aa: CSAGQGGENGYTF

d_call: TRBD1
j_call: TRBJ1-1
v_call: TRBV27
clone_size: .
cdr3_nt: TGTGCCAGCAGCGTGGACAGGGATACTGAAGCTTTCTTT
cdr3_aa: CASSVDRDTEAFF

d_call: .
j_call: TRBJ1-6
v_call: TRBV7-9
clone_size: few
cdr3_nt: TGTGCCAGCAGCTTAGGACGGAGCTCCTATAATTCACCCCTCCACTTT
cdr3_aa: CASSLGRSSYNSPLHF

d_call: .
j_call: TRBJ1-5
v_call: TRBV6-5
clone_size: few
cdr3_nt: TGTGCCAGCAGTTACTCGAGGGGGCAGCCCCAGCATTTT
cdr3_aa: CASSYSRGQPQHF

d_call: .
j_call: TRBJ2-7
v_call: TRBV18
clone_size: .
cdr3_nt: TGTGCCAGCTCACCCTACCAGGGGTCTTCCTACGAGCAGTACTTC
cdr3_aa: CASSPYQGSSYEQYF

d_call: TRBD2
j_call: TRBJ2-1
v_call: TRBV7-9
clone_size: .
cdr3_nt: TGTGCCAGCAGCCAAACGGGACTAGCGGGAGTACTCTCCTACAATGAGCAGTTCTTC
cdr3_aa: CASSQTGLAGVLSYNEQFF

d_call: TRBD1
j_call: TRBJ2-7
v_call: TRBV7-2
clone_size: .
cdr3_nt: TGTGCCAGCAGCTCGGGACAGGCTGACGAGCAGTACTTC
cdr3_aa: CASSSGQADEQYF

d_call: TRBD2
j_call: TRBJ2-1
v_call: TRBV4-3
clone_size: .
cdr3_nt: TGCGCCAGCAGCCAAGATTTAGCGGGAGTTGGTAATGAGCAGTTCTTC
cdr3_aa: CASSQDLAGVGNEQFF

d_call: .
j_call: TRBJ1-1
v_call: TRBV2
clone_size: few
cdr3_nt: TGTGCCAGCAGGATACAGGGTTTCACTGAAGCTTTCTTT
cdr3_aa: CASRIQGFTEAFF

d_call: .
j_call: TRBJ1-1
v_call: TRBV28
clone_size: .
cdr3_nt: TGTGCCAGCAGTTATCCGGGGGGCGGGATGAACACTGAAGCTTTCTTT
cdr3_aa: CASSYPGGGMNTEAFF

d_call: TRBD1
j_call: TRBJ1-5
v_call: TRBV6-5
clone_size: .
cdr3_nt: TGTGCCAGCAGTAGGACAGGGGGGACCAATCAGCCCCAGCATTTT
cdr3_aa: CASSRTGGTNQPQHF

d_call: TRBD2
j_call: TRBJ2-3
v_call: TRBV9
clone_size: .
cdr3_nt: TGTGCCAGCCAGCAAAGGGCCAGCGGGAGTGGGGCAGATACGCAGTATTTT
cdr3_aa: CASQQRASGSGADTQYF

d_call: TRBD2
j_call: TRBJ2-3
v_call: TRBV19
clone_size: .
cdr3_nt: TGTGCCAGTAGTATGGGGGGGACCTGGAAGACCTCTCATACGCAGTATTTT
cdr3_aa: CASSMGGTWKTSHTQYF

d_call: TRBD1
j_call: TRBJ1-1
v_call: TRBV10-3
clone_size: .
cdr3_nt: TGTGCCATCACCGGGACAGGGGGGCGCCGCACTGAAGCTTTCTTT
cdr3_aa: CAITGTGGRRTEAFF

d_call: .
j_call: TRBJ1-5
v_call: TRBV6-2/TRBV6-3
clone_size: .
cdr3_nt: TGTGCCAGCAGTTACTCGGGCCAGGGCATCCCCCAGCATTTT
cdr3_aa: CASSYSGQGIPQHF

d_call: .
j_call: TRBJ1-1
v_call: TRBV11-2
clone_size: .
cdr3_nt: TGTGCCAGCAGCTTAGCGCAGAAGATGAACACTGAAGCTTTCTTT
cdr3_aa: CASSLAQKMNTEAFF

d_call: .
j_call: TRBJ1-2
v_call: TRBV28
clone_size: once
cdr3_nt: TGTGCCAGCAGCCCCTGGGGGGGCGGCTATGGCTACACCTTC
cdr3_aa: CASSPWGGGYGYTF

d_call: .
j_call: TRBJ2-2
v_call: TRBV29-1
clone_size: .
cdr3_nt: TGCAGCGTTGCCCCGGTCTCGGGGGTGGGAGGTCCGGGGACCGGGGAGCTGTTTTTT
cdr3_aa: CSVAPVSGVGGPGTGELFF

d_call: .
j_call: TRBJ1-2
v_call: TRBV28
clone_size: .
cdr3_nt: TGTGCCAGCAGTTTATTCCAGGGTGAAGGCAACACCTTC
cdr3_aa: CASSLFQGEGNTF